This T cell receptor (beta chain) was identified in a study of T-cell memory formation after mild COVID-19. Study summary: Clustering of TCRs was largely donor specific.

TCRdb redid the calling of the 5' RACE reads with MiXCR, one entry per CDR3 protein. The sample yields hundreds of thousands of distinct CDR3 sequences, about 18% seen once. From germline, CDR1 is LGHDT and CDR2 YNNKEL (reference sequence). Trimming left V 1 base short and J 7 bases short, with 12 bases between. The CDR3 has 14 residues. V and J are TRBV3-1 and TRBJ2-3; possibly TRBD2 for D (5 bases). This TCR derives from an adult woman who had mild COVID-19 (a few samples of this study predate the infection). Cell type and time point are not known. The material sequenced was PBMCs or a T cell subset sorted from them (not recorded which). In DNA, the CDR3 is TGTGCCAGCAGCCAAGTCACTAGTCTAAATACGCAGTATTTT. It is translated as CASSQVTSLNTQYF.